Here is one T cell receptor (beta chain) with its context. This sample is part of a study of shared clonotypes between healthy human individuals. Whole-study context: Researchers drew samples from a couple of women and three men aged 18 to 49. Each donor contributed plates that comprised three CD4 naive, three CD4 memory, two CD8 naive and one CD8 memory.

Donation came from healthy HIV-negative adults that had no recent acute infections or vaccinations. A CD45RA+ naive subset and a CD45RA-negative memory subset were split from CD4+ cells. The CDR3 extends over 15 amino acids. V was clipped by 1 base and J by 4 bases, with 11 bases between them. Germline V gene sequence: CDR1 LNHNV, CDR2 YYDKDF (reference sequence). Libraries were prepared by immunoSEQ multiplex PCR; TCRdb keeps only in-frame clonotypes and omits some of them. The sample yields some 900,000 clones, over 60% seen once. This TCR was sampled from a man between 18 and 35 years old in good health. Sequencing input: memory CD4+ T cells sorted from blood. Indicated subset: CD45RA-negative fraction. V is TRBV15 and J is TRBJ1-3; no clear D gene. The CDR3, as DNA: TGTGCCACCAGCAGAGGAGGTACGGGCGGAAACACCATATATTTT. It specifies CATSRGGTGGNTIYF.